The clone carrying this T cell receptor (beta chain) was seen only once. CDR1 is SGHNT and CDR2 is YYREEE in the germline V gene (reference sequence). The V gene end was trimmed by 2 bases and the J gene end by 8 bases; junction bases not matched to a gene: 5. The CDR3 is 14 residues long. Here immunoSEQ multiplex PCR was the method, and the copy in TCRdb shows in-frame clones only, minus some. The table records roughly 380,000 clones, around 87% of them present only once. This sample stems from a study of blood T cell repertoires in COVID-19. Study overall: Samples of COVID-19 (acute and convalescent) were obtained from the United States, Italy and Spain. From T cells, B-cell-depleted T cells, or PBMCs came the material, which was cDNA or gDNA.

Participant age was 18 to 89 years, and participants resided in roughly 25 US areas. Cohort placement rested on clinical history that participants reported themselves. This chain joins TRBV5-4 and TRBJ1-4; 8 bases map to TRBD1. Sequencing was done on a sample of PBMCs or T cells enriched from blood (not recorded which). The sequence came from a man aged 25-45 years who had recovered from COVID-19. CDR3 DNA sequence: TGTGCCAGCAGCTTCCGGGACAGGAAAGAAAAACTGTTTTTT. Translating gives CASSFRDRKEKLFF.